This T cell receptor beta chain is drawn from a study of human T cells and chemical hapten exposure (dated by TCRdb to the early 2020s). With regard to the full study: For sensitization, 2% DPC in acetone was applied to a 2 cm by 2 cm area of upper inner arm skin. Libraries were pooled for sequencing, and variation in per-sample TCR yields was attributed mainly to small differences in library volumes within the pool. Patch testing was performed on the upper back with Finn chambers containing 0.01% DPC, and the patch tests were scored after 6 days according to International Contact Dermatitis Research Group standards. In alopecia patients, the study followed how the peripheral blood TCR repertoire changed in vivo over primary and secondary sensitization to diphenylcyclopropenone (DPC), a hapten. Most of the patients in the cohort were female, and the cohort covered alopecia areata with under or over 50% scalp involvement, alopecia totalis and alopecia universalis. Around 30 alopecia patients provided blood for TCR sequencing at one to four time points (pre-sensitization, 2, 6 and 24 weeks). Throughout the study period of 20 to 30 weeks, patients also received therapeutic DPC doses to the scalp every week. Blood was sampled from patients pre-sensitization (week 0) and at 2, 6 and about 24 weeks after DPC sensitization.

About this clonotype: No cognate antigen has been identified for it. Within one base of it there is no much larger clone, and no base qualities were kept.

Sample time point, as interpreted from the label and publication: pre-sensitization, week 0. Taken with the paper, the label for treatment or condition translates to: therapeutic diphenylcyclopropenone sensitization with weekly scalp DPC. Blood at each patch-test visit was drawn before the patch test was applied. To be eligible, patients had to be aged 18 to 70, diagnosed with alopecia and judged suitable for DPC therapy, while pregnant patients were excluded. Total RNA was extracted from unfractionated whole blood collected in Tempus Blood RNA tubes. Library construction relied on RACE. Sequencing took place on a NextSeq 500. Library preparation attached unique molecular identifiers to individual cDNA molecules for quantitative, reproducible TCR counting. Each blood RNA sample was used to sequence both TCR alpha and TCR beta chains. The study's own analysis went as follows. The median number of TCRs per sample was 95,638, ranging from roughly 20,000 to 700,000. V, J and CDR3 annotation of the TCR reads was performed with the Decombinator software suite. For PS versus PT1 abundance plots, all samples were subsampled to the same number of TCRs (28,000). TCRs were defined as expanded if absent before sensitization and observed at least eight times at the 2-week time point. In-frame beta chains were kept once TCRdb had trimmed the public reads at Q25 with fastp and called clones with MiXCR. A single entry per CDR3 protein holds the most common genes and DNA from its merged rows. TCRdb, not the authors, supplied the V and J calls. This sample has around 200,000 distinct CDR3 sequences in its table, and around 30% of those were observed once. The ten largest clones take up roughly 3% of the sample.

CDR1 SGHRS and CDR2 YFSETQ are derived from the germline V gene. The CDR3 holds 13 amino acids from the cysteine to the phenylalanine. Just CDR3 DNA is preserved here, 39 bases in frame from base 1. V was cut back by 4 bases and J by 7 bases, leaving a gap of 9 bases between them. The study at large found these results: Alopecia, a presumed autoimmune disease, was present in all patients, so the immune response of the patients might differ from that of healthy individuals. The number of PT1 expanded TCRs positively correlated with patch test score, significant at thresholds 8, 16 and 32 but not 4. Significantly more large CDR3 similarity clusters were formed by expanded TCRs than by pre-sensitization or healthy control sets, consistent with antigen-driven responses. DPC sensitization did not change how many TCRs were above 1 in 1000 frequency, and no evidence was found of alterations in global repertoire structure. After repeated subsampling, the strength of the expansion versus patch-test correlation and the threshold at which it became significant changed.

This clonotype originated in a young woman with alopecia areata. Some clones in this sample may be carry-over from other donors' samples. The chain is made from TRBV5-1 and TRBJ1-6, with the D gene too uncertain to name. The sample here was whole blood, taken in connection with sensitization to the hapten diphenylcyclopropenone (DPC). Here is the DNA: TGCGCCAGCAGCGAACGGGTAAATTCACCCCTCCACTTT. It translates as CASSERVNSPLHF.